The 23 T cell receptor beta chains below were found in one sample sequenced in a study of cytomegalovirus exposure and HLA in healthy donors. The PCR contained 60 Vbeta and 13 Jbeta primers. Sequencing used immunoSEQ multiplex PCR; TCRdb keeps in-frame clones, though not all of them. The sample records about 250,000 clones, just under 80% being singletons. Sequenced sample: PBMCs. These receptors were obtained from a boy younger than 18 in good health and CMV-seronegative.

V is TRBV12-5 and J is TRBJ2-5, with 11 bases that match TRBD1. CDR3 length equals 18 residues. Germline CDR1 reads LGHNT; CDR2 reads FRNRAP. J gave up 5 bases and V 0 bases, and 11 bases lay outside the gene matches. CDR3: CASGLVRIPGQGDETQYF. CDR3 DNA sequence: TGTGCTAGTGGTTTGGTCCGAATCCCGGGACAGGGGGATGAGACCCAGTACTTC.

The chain couples TRBV7-9 to TRBJ2-4; perhaps TRBD2 as D (6 bases). V was clipped by 5 bases and J by 0 bases, with 20 bases between them. There are 18 residues in the CDR3. Germline V gives CDR1 SEHNR, CDR2 FQNEAQ (reference sequence). The CDR3 loop is CASSPPTGTQLAKNIQYF. CDR3 DNA sequence: TGTGCCAGCAGCCCACCGACCGGGACTCAACTAGCCAAAAACATTCAGTACTTC.

Here the CDR3 DNA reads TGTGCCAGCAGCGCCGGGACAGGTGATTACCTTCGAGAGCAGTACTTC. Encoded protein: CASSAGTGDYLREQYF. The V call is TRBV7-8, the J call TRBJ2-7; 8 bases align to TRBD1. CDR1 is SGHVS and CDR2 is FQNEAQ in the germline V gene. J lost 7 bases, V lost 5 bases, and 16 bases had no gene match. The CDR3 sequence is 16 residues long.

The J gene is TRBJ2-1, the V gene TRBV4-1; 12 positions agree with TRBD2. The CDR3 spans 14 residues. Germline V lookup: CDR1 MGHRA, CDR2 YSYEKL. V dropped 6 bases and J dropped 5; count of bases not matched to a gene: 2. For the CDR3, the DNA is TGCGCCAGCAGGACTAGCGGGAGTAACAATGAGCAGTTCTTC. It specifies CASRTSGSNNEQFF.

The CDR3 here is CASSLREPQHF. The CDR3 coding sequence is TGTGCCAGCAGTTTACGGGAACCCCAGCATTTT. The gene calls are TRBV28 and TRBJ1-5; D uncertain. Germline lookup yields CDR1 MDHEN and CDR2 SYDVKM. V lost 2 bases, J lost 10 bases, and 6 bases lay in between. CDR3 size: 11 residues.

The V gene is TRBV6-8, the J gene TRBJ1-1, with D tentatively TRBD1 (6 bases). V was clipped by 6 bases and J by 1 base, with 15 bases between them. The CDR3 runs to 15 residues. Germline CDR1 and CDR2: MNHGY and SAAAGT. CDR3 coding DNA: TGTGCCAGCAGGCAACCGGGACACCAGAACACTGAAGCTTTCTTT. Protein: CASRQPGHQNTEAFF.

The V and J genes are TRBV27 and TRBJ1-6; D possibly corresponds to TRBD1 (5 bases). Per germline, CDR1 MNHEY and CDR2 SMNVEV (reference sequence). The CDR3 contains 14 residues. Trimming took 3 bases from V and 10 from J, leaving 13 bases between them. DNA for the CDR3: TGTGCCAGCAGTTTTCAGGGTTTAGTGTCACCCCTCCACTTT. Amino acid sequence: CASSFQGLVSPLHF.

V usage is TRBV19 and J usage is TRBJ1-1; 7 nucleotides match TRBD1. This CDR3 has 13 residues. V lost 1 base and J lost 8; bases outside the gene matches: 4. The germline V gene has CDR1 LNHDA and CDR2 SQIVND (reference sequence). CDR3 nucleotide sequence: TGTGCCAGTAGTATAGGGGGACAGACCGAAGCTTTCTTT. Its translation: CASSIGGQTEAFF.

This sequence joins TRBV9 and TRBJ2-7; D might be TRBD2 (6 bases). Trimming took off 5 bases at V and 0 bases at J, with 9 bases between the two ends. Per the germline V gene, CDR1 is SGDLS and CDR2 is YYNGEE. This CDR3 region has 13 residues. The CDR3 DNA follows: TGTGCCAGCAGTGGGGGGAGCTCCTACGAGCAGTACTTC. Amino acid sequence: CASSGGSSYEQYF.

CDR3 sequence (DNA): TGTGCCAGCAGCCCATGGAGGGGATTGATTTCCAATGAGCAGTTCTTC. As protein: CASSPWRGLISNEQFF. The chain uses TRBV11-2 and TRBJ2-1, with D perhaps TRBD2 (6 bases). V dropped 5 bases and J dropped 6 bases, with 20 bases sitting between them. The CDR3 totals 16 residues. Germline-derived CDR1 and CDR2 are SGHAT and FQNNGV.

This sequence joins TRBV27 and TRBJ2-7, with 9 bases matching TRBD2. This CDR3 contains 16 residues. The V gene's germline CDR1 is MNHEY and CDR2 SMNVEV (reference sequence). With 5 bases clipped from V and 1 base from J, the junction kept 9 bases outside the gene matches. The CDR3 here is CASSPMGGGGSYEQYF. The DNA of the CDR3 is TGTGCCAGCAGTCCCATGGGCGGGGGGGGTTCCTACGAGCAGTACTTC.

This rearrangement joins TRBV12-2 to TRBJ2-5; the table's D gene call, TRBD1, was not cross checked with the DNA. TRBV12-2 is a pseudogene segment. The CDR3 runs to 16 residues. The CDR3 loop reads CASRWERRQDWETQYF. The CDR3 coding sequence is TGTGCAAGTCGCTGGGAACGGAGACAGGATTGGGAGACCCAGTACTTC.

The V and J genes are TRBV28 and TRBJ1-1; D is unresolved. The CDR3 contains 13 residues. Per germline, CDR1 MDHEN and CDR2 SYDVKM. The V gene lost 6 bases and the J gene lost 4 bases, with 12 bases spanning the gap. The CDR3 region is CASSPTWSTEAFF. CDR3 sequence (DNA): TGTGCCAGCAGCCCAACATGGAGCACTGAAGCTTTCTTT.

Of note for this clone: One end of the junction fails to match germline, which may point to a read error. Within the sample, other DNA sequences also encode this same CDR3. The V call is TRBV15, the J call TRBJ1-5, with TRBD1 matching over 8 bases. The CDR3 is 17 residues long. The germline CDR1 and CDR2 sequences are LNHNV and YYDKDF (reference sequence). The chain's CDR3 is CATSRGPGTGSNQPQHF. CDR3 in DNA: TGTGCCACCAGCAGGGGTCCCGGGACAGGCAGCAATCAGCCCCAGCACTTT.

The V call is TRBV2, the J call TRBJ1-2, with 7 positions matching TRBD1. The CDR3 consists of 14 residues. CDR1 and CDR2 from the germline V gene are SNHLY and FYNNEI. V shed 6 bases, J shed 4 bases, and the junction held 8 bases outside the gene matches. Here the CDR3 reads CASRLQGGGYGYTF. In nucleotides, the CDR3 is TGTGCCAGCAGGCTCCAGGGGGGAGGCTATGGCTACACCTTC.

The J gene is TRBJ2-1, the V gene TRBV15; weak D call: TRBD2 (6 bases). Trimming left V 11 bases short and J 2 bases short, with 13 bases between. There are 13 residues in the CDR3. Germline values: CDR1 LNHNV, CDR2 YYDKDF (reference sequence). The CDR3: CASPGVPYNEQFF. DNA of the CDR3: TGTGCCTCCCCGGGGGTCCCCTACAATGAGCAGTTCTTC.

The chain employs TRBV30 and TRBJ1-1; tentative D call: TRBD1 (6 bases). Trimming removed 3 bases from V and 0 bases from J, with 11 bases in between. The CDR3 sequence is 14 residues long. Germline values: CDR1 GTSNPN, CDR2 SVGIG (reference sequence). The CDR3 region has the DNA TGTGCCTGGAGCCCGGGACACCTGAACACTGAAGCTTTCTTT. It yields the protein CAWSPGHLNTEAFF.

V usage is TRBV4-2 and J usage is TRBJ2-7, with TRBD1 matching over 8 bases. The germline V gene has CDR1 LGHNA and CDR2 YNFKEQ. V shed 4 bases, J shed 5 bases, and the junction held 13 bases outside the gene matches. There are 16 residues in the CDR3. CDR3 protein: CASSRGGQGRDHEQYF. Written as DNA, the CDR3 is TGTGCCAGCAGCCGGGGAGGACAGGGACGGGATCACGAGCAGTACTTC.

This clone came up a few times. The chain recombines TRBV4-1 with TRBJ2-5, with 9 bases lining up with TRBD1. The CDR3 contains 16 residues. Per germline, CDR1 MGHRA and CDR2 YSYEKL. The trim removed 5 bases at V and 4 bases at J, leaving 11 bases unmatched. This chain's CDR3 is CASSRLTGGGVETQYF. CDR3 in DNA: TGCGCCAGCAGCAGACTCACAGGGGGCGGTGTAGAGACCCAGTACTTC.

The chain joins TRBV6-5 to TRBJ1-1; D unclear. There are 12 residues in the CDR3. The V gene lost 6 bases and the J gene lost 4 bases, with 9 bases spanning the gap. CDR1 and CDR2 (germline): MNHEY, SVGAGI. For the CDR3, the DNA is TGTGCCAGCAGCCCCCGGTCCACTGAAGCTTTCTTT. This translates into CASSPRSTEAFF.

This clone was recorded only once. The gene calls are TRBV30 and TRBJ1-2, with 11 bases lining up with TRBD1. Trimming removed 4 bases from V and 6 bases from J; junction bases left unmatched: 4. Germline V lookup: CDR1 GTSNPN, CDR2 SVGIG (reference sequence). CDR3 length: 13 residues. CDR3 in amino acids: CAWMDRGRDGYTF. The CDR3 DNA reads TGTGCCTGGATGGACAGGGGGCGCGATGGCTACACCTTC.

The V and J genes are TRBV6-1 and TRBJ2-7, with D maybe TRBD1 (6 bases). Germline values: CDR1 MNHNS, CDR2 SASEGT. Trimming removed 3 bases at V and 5 bases at J, with 14 bases between. The CDR3 has 14 amino acids. CDR3 sequence reads: CASSEAGTIHEQYF. The CDR3 DNA reads as TGTGCCAGCAGTGAGGCCGGGACAATCCACGAGCAGTACTTC.

The V and J genes are TRBV15 and TRBJ2-7, with D perhaps matching TRBD1 (5 bases). Germline CDR1 reads LNHNV; CDR2 reads YYDKDF (reference sequence). Trimming shortened V by 11 bases and J by 0 bases, and 14 bases separated the two germline ends. This CDR3 comprises 13 residues. The CDR3 sequence: CASRGRSSYEQYF. CDR3 nucleotide sequence: TGTGCCTCTAGGGGTAGAAGCTCCTACGAGCAGTACTTC. The full variable domain, its missing parts supplied by reference TRBV15 and TRBJ2-7, is DAMVIQNPRYQVTQFGKPVTLSCSQTLNHNVMYWYQQKSSQAPKLLFHYYDKDFNNEADTPDNFQSRRPNTSFCFLDIRSPGLGDTAMYLCASRGRSSYEQYFGPGTRLTVT.